The 24 T cell receptor beta chains below come from one sample, sequenced in a study of OX40 agonist ivuxolimab in advanced cancers. The protocol was immunoSEQ multiplex PCR, while the TCRdb copy is restricted to in-frame clones and leaves out a portion. The sample shows about 80,000 clones, 84% of them seen only once. Sequenced material: CD4+ or CD8+ T cells sorted from blood, taken in a trial of the OX40 agonist ivuxolimab. These receptors all come from an adult with an advanced solid tumor such as melanoma, head and neck, liver or kidney cancer.

The chain joins TRBV6-9 to TRBJ1-2; D is undetermined. Trimming left V 4 bases short and J 8 bases short, with 5 bases between. The CDR3 length is 10 residues. The germline V gene encodes CDR1 MNHGY and CDR2 SVAAGI. The chain's CDR3 is CASSFLGYTF. The CDR3, as DNA: TGTGCCAGCAGTTTTTTAGGCTACACCTTC.

The chain carries TRBV5-1 and TRBJ1-2; 7 positions match TRBD1. From germline, CDR1 is SGHRS and CDR2 YFSETQ. This CDR3 region has 13 residues. V was pared by 4 bases and J by 4 bases, with 4 bases of the junction left unmatched. The CDR3 DNA is TGCGCCAGCAGCCTTGACAGGGTCTATGGCTACACCTTC. Its protein is CASSLDRVYGYTF.

The V gene is TRBV6-5, the J gene TRBJ1-2; maybe TRBD1 (6 bases). Germline values: CDR1 MNHEY, CDR2 SVGAGI. The CDR3 runs 14 residues. V lost 0 bases and J lost 7, with 12 bases in between. As DNA, the CDR3 is TGTGCCAGCAGTTACTCCACGGGGGCGGGTGGCTACACCTTC. Protein: CASSYSTGAGGYTF.

This clone was found once. The V call is TRBV7-6, the J call TRBJ2-5; 11 bases map to TRBD2. Per the germline V gene, CDR1 is SGHVS and CDR2 is FNYEAQ. The V segment lost 8 bases and the J segment 1 base; nucleotides outside the gene matches: 3. This CDR3 contains 14 residues. The CDR3 sequence: CASGGTSGQETQYF. The CDR3 region has the DNA TGTGCCAGCGGGGGGACTAGCGGCCAAGAGACCCAGTACTTC.

This sequence joins TRBV29-1 and TRBJ2-2; D gene uncertain. V was pared by 5 bases and J by 0 bases, with 7 bases between. Germline V gene lookup returns CDR1 SQVTM and CDR2 ANQGSEA. The CDR3 loop spans 13 amino acids. In DNA form, the CDR3 reads TGCAGCGTTCCCCGGCCGAACACCGGGGAGCTGTTTTTT. Its translation is CSVPRPNTGELFF.

The gene calls are TRBV5-1 and TRBJ2-5; no clear D gene. CDR1 and CDR2 from the germline V gene are SGHRS and YFSETQ. V lost 3 bases and J lost 5, with 11 bases in between. The CDR3 consists of 13 residues. CDR3 sequence reads: CASSSSTAETQYF. The CDR3 region has the DNA TGCGCCAGCAGCTCTTCCACCGCGGAGACCCAGTACTTC.

The chain couples TRBV5-1 to TRBJ2-1; 8 bases map to TRBD2. Germline loops: CDR1 SGHRS, CDR2 YFSETQ. J was trimmed by 4 bases and V by 1 base; bases with no gene match: 4. The CDR3 is 15 residues long. In DNA form, the CDR3 reads TGCGCCAGCAGCTTGTTAGCGGGGTCGTACAATGAGCAGTTCTTC. Its protein product is CASSLLAGSYNEQFF.

This clone was observed a single time. CDR3 residues: CASSLAGGGYTF. The CDR3 DNA follows: TGTGCCAGCAGTTTAGCAGGGGGAGGCTACACCTTC. The gene calls are TRBV28 and TRBJ1-2; TRBD1 agrees at 7 bases. With V trimmed by 2 bases and J by 8 bases, 2 bases remained unmatched. The CDR3 loop spans 12 amino acids. CDR1 is MDHEN and CDR2 is SYDVKM in the germline V gene.

The chain recombines TRBV4-1 with TRBJ1-1; D unclear. CDR1 and CDR2 from the germline V gene are MGHRA and YSYEKL. The V end was cut by 0 bases, the J end by 0 bases, with 14 bases between. The CDR3 spans 17 residues. CDR3 sequence reads: CASSQDWGTAMNTEAFF. The DNA for the CDR3 is TGCGCCAGCAGCCAAGATTGGGGAACAGCCATGAACACTGAAGCTTTCTTT.

This rearrangement joins TRBV28 to TRBJ1-1; maybe TRBD1 (6 bases). The ends were cut back, 3 bases at V and 4 bases at J, with 12 bases in the middle. This CDR3 has 14 residues. Germline V CDR1 and CDR2: MDHEN, SYDVKM. CDR3 sequence: CASSFSGAFTEAFF. Here the CDR3 DNA reads TGTGCCAGCAGTTTCTCAGGGGCGTTCACTGAAGCTTTCTTT.

The rearrangement joins TRBV4-2 to TRBJ2-1, with D perhaps matching TRBD2 (6 bases). This CDR3 has 17 residues. Germline-derived CDR1 and CDR2 are LGHNA and YNFKEQ. V lost 4 bases, J lost 0 bases, and 16 bases lay in between. This CDR3 reads CASSRQEGLPSYNEQFF. CDR3 bases: TGTGCCAGCAGCCGCCAAGAGGGACTTCCCTCCTACAATGAGCAGTTCTTC.

The chain is built from TRBV5-1 and TRBJ2-2, with a weak D call TRBD2 (5 bases). Between the trimmed V and J ends, which lost 2 bases and 7 bases, there was a span of 9 bases. CDR1 and CDR2 (germline): SGHRS, YFSETQ. The CDR3 has 13 residues. DNA of the CDR3: TGCGCCAGCAGCTTTAGCGCGGACGGGGAGCTGTTTTTT. Translated: CASSFSADGELFF.

This sequence joins TRBV7-6 and TRBJ1-2; 9 bases fit TRBD1. The length of the CDR3 is 15 residues. After removal of 0 bases from V and 7 bases from J, the junction contained 6 bases not matched to a gene. Germline V gene sequence: CDR1 SGHVS, CDR2 FNYEAQ. The CDR3 region is CASSLAKQGAGGYTF. The CDR3 coding sequence is TGTGCCAGCAGCTTAGCTAAACAGGGGGCTGGTGGCTACACCTTC.

CDR3 sequence: CASSIAWDRTLYTGELFF. For the CDR3, the DNA is TGTGCCAGTAGTATAGCGTGGGACAGGACCCTCTACACCGGGGAGCTGTTTTTT. V and J are TRBV19 and TRBJ2-2, with 8 bases that match TRBD1. The CDR3 sequence is 18 residues long. Germline V gene sequence: CDR1 LNHDA, CDR2 SQIVND (reference sequence). V lost 1 base and J lost 3; bases outside the gene matches: 10.

The gene calls are TRBV13 and TRBJ1-3; 7 bases are a match to TRBD1. V lost 1 base and J lost 0; bases outside the gene matches: 3. The germline gives CDR1 PRHDT, CDR2 FYEKMQ (reference sequence). The CDR3 length is 16 residues. DNA for the CDR3: TGTGCCAGCAGCTTAGAACAGGGGTTCTCTGGAAACACCATATATTTT. As protein: CASSLEQGFSGNTIYF. Based on the CDR3 plus reference TRBV13 and TRBJ1-3, the full variable domain is AAGVIQSPRHLIKEKRETATLKCYPIPRHDTVYWYQQGPGQDPQFLISFYEKMQSDKGSIPDRFSAQQFSDYHSELNMSSLELGDSALYFCASSLEQGFSGNTIYFGEGSWLTVV.

The chain uses TRBV18 and TRBJ2-7; TRBD1 matches 8 bases. Germline V lookup: CDR1 KGHSH, CDR2 LQKENI. J lost 3 bases, V lost 3 bases, and 4 bases had no gene match. The CDR3 contains 14 residues. Here the CDR3 reads CASSPGQELYEQYF. The CDR3 DNA reads as TGTGCCAGCTCACCGGGACAGGAACTCTACGAGCAGTACTTC.

The chain is built from TRBV20-1 and TRBJ2-7; the D gene is possibly TRBD1 (5 bases). This CDR3 is built from 11 residues. Trimming pared 3 bases from V and 4 bases from J, leaving 7 bases between. Germline CDR1 is DFQATT and CDR2 is SNEGSKA (reference sequence). CDR3 in amino acids: CSASPGYEQYF. The CDR3, as DNA: TGCAGTGCTAGTCCAGGGTACGAGCAGTACTTC.

This clone was recorded only once. The chain joins TRBV18 to TRBJ1-2; TRBD1 matches 9 bases. This CDR3 contains 14 residues. Trimming cost V 3 bases and J 6 bases; bases outside gene matches: 5. From germline, CDR1 is KGHSH and CDR2 LQKENI. The CDR3 DNA is TGTGCCAGCTCACCTCCGGACAGGGGTGATGGCTACACCTTC. It specifies CASSPPDRGDGYTF.

The J gene is TRBJ2-3, the V gene TRBV5-1; 10 nucleotides line up with TRBD1. V lost 2 bases, J lost 5 bases, and 11 bases stayed unmatched. The CDR3 has 17 amino acids. Germline V lookup: CDR1 SGHRS, CDR2 YFSETQ. The CDR3 spells CASSLRFPGQGRDTQYF. The CDR3 nucleotides are TGCGCCAGCAGCTTAAGATTCCCGGGACAGGGGCGAGATACGCAGTATTTT.

This clone was seen a single time. The DNA of the CDR3 is TGTGCCAGCAGCTTTAGCGGGCCCAACAATGAGCAGTTCTTC. Amino acids: CASSFSGPNNEQFF. The chain joins TRBV7-8 to TRBJ2-1; 7 bases are shared with TRBD2. Per germline, CDR1 SGHVS and CDR2 FQNEAQ. CDR3 length: 14 residues. Trimming cost V 3 bases and J 5 bases; bases outside gene matches: 4.

Only one count was recorded for this clone. The sample carries other DNA sequences with the same CDR3. V and J are TRBV30 and TRBJ2-1, with a weak D call TRBD1 (6 bases). Germline V gene lookup returns CDR1 GTSNPN and CDR2 SVGIG (reference sequence). The V end lost 4 bases, the J end lost 4 bases, and 14 bases lay between the germline ends. The CDR3 loop spans 14 amino acids. The CDR3 is CAWIDRTAYNEQFF. DNA of the CDR3: TGTGCCTGGATCGATCGGACAGCTTACAATGAGCAGTTCTTC.

The gene calls are TRBV6-5 and TRBJ2-5; 8 bases match TRBD2. Germline trimming cut 6 bases from V and 2 bases from J; bases unmatched to any gene: 2. This CDR3 comprises 13 residues. Germline CDR1 is MNHEY and CDR2 is SVGAGI. The CDR3 reads CASRKRGQETQYF. Written as DNA, the CDR3 is TGTGCCAGCAGGAAGCGGGGGCAAGAGACCCAGTACTTC.

V is TRBV5-4 and J is TRBJ2-2, with D maybe TRBD2 (7 bases). V gave up 1 base and J gave up 0 bases, with 13 bases separating them. This CDR3 spans 17 amino acids. The V gene's germline CDR1 is SGHNT and CDR2 YYREEE (reference sequence). The CDR3 DNA is TGTGCCAGCAGCTTGTTTAGGGGGGGTACGAACACCGGGGAGCTGTTTTTT. It encodes CASSLFRGGTNTGELFF.

The chain links TRBV27 to TRBJ2-3, with D unclear. The CDR3 consists of 13 residues. Trimming pared 2 bases from V and 6 bases from J, leaving 9 bases between. Germline V gives CDR1 MNHEY, CDR2 SMNVEV (reference sequence). CDR3 DNA: TGTGCCAGCAGTTTACGTCCCACGGATACGCAGTATTTT. It encodes CASSLRPTDTQYF.